The next 28 T cell receptor beta chains were all read from a single sample in a study of cytomegalovirus exposure and HLA in healthy donors. The PCR was carried out with 60 Vbeta primers and 13 Jbeta primers. Profiling relied on immunoSEQ multiplex PCR, and the TCRdb table lists in-frame clones only, not all of them. The data contain around 130,000 clones, about 8.5% of them singletons. Sequencing used PBMCs. All receptors come from a man aged 40-55 years in good health and CMV-seronegative.

The rearrangement joins TRBV2 to TRBJ2-5; 8 bases are a match to TRBD1. Germline V gene data show CDR1 as SNHLY and CDR2 as FYNNEI. CDR3 length: 14 residues. V gave up 7 bases and J gave up 5 bases; unmatched junction bases: 9. The chain's CDR3 is CASKAGQGTETQYF. The CDR3 nucleotides read TGTGCCAGCAAAGCCGGACAGGGAACGGAGACCCAGTACTTC. The full variable domain, in which reference TRBV2 and TRBJ2-5 provide the parts outside the CDR3, is EPEVTQTPSHQVTQMGQEVILRCVPISNHLYFYWYRQILGQKVEFLVSFYNNEISEKSEIFDDQFSVERPDGSNFTLKIRSTKLEDSAMYFCASKAGQGTETQYFGPGTRLLVL.

The chain carries TRBV15 and TRBJ1-3; 7 positions agree with TRBD1. The CDR3 is 16 residues long. With V trimmed by 5 bases and J by 0 bases, 7 bases remained unmatched. Germline V gives CDR1 LNHNV, CDR2 YYDKDF (reference sequence). Here the CDR3 DNA reads TGTGCCACCAGCGGGGGACAGTCCTACTCTGGAAACACCATATATTTT. Translation: CATSGGQSYSGNTIYF.

The chain carries TRBV19 and TRBJ1-2; D remains unclear. The CDR3 loop spans 14 amino acids. Trimming left V 8 bases short and J 4 bases short, with 17 bases between. Germline assignment: CDR1 LNHDA and CDR2 SQIVND (reference sequence). CDR3 DNA sequence: TGTGCCAGTGACTTTGAGGGCCTGGGCTATGGCTACACCTTC. Translating gives CASDFEGLGYGYTF.

J is TRBJ1-2 and V is TRBV10-3, with D maybe TRBD1 (5 bases). The CDR3 sequence is 16 residues long. V was pared by 4 bases and J by 2 bases, with 17 bases between. The germline V gene has CDR1 ENHRY and CDR2 SYGVKD. The CDR3 DNA follows: TGTGCCATCAGTGGCATGACCGGGGAGGGGAACTATGGCTACACCTTC. This translates into CAISGMTGEGNYGYTF.

The chain has TRBV19 and TRBJ2-2; the D is unclear. Deletions cut 3 bases from V and 0 bases from J, with 11 bases between. The CDR3 is made up of 16 amino acids. Germline V lookup: CDR1 LNHDA, CDR2 SQIVND (reference sequence). CDR3 nucleotides: TGTGCCAGTAGTATTTGGGCCGGCGCGAACACCGGGGAGCTGTTTTTT. Translating gives CASSIWAGANTGELFF.

The rearrangement joins TRBV10-2 to TRBJ2-7; D is perhaps TRBD2 (5 bases). V lost 2 bases and J lost 6, with 23 bases in between. Germline CDR1 is WSHSY and CDR2 is SAAADI. The CDR3 totals 17 residues. The CDR3 loop reads CASSEAKQYTVGSEQYF. CDR3 DNA: TGCGCCAGCAGTGAGGCGAAGCAATACACCGTGGGGAGCGAGCAGTACTTC.

This clone was detected only a few times. This chain uses TRBV4-2 with TRBJ1-2; D is ambiguous. Per germline, CDR1 LGHNA and CDR2 YNFKEQ. Trimming took 0 bases from V and 3 from J, leaving 14 bases between them. The CDR3 length is 16 residues. The CDR3 coding sequence is TGTGCCAGCAGCCAAGAAGGAGGGTATTCATACTATGGCTACACCTTC. Translated: CASSQEGGYSYYGYTF.

A note on this clone: At one end the junction does not follow the germline gene, possibly because of a read error. CDR3 loop: CASRGQNEHYGYSF. DNA for the CDR3: TGTGCCAGTAGGGGACAGAATGAGCACTATGGCTACTCCTTC. V usage is TRBV19 and J usage is TRBJ1-2; 7 bases are a match to TRBD1. CDR1 and CDR2 from the germline V gene are LNHDA and SQIVND (reference sequence). The CDR3 is 14 amino acids.

The V and J genes are TRBV7-2 and TRBJ1-2; 7 positions match TRBD1. This CDR3 has 15 amino acids. Looked up from germline, CDR1 is SGHTA and CDR2 is FQGNSA. The V gene end was trimmed by 3 bases and the J gene end by 4 bases; junction bases not matched to a gene: 8. The DNA of the CDR3 is TGTGCCAGCAGCTTGACTGGACAGGACCTCTATGGCTACACCTTC. Translating it yields CASSLTGQDLYGYTF. Drawing the rest from reference TRBV7-2 and TRBJ1-2, the complete variable domain is GAGVSQSPSNKVTEKGKDVELRCDPISGHTALYWYRQSLGQGLEFLIYFQGNSAPDKSGLPSDRFSAERTGGSVSTLTIQRTQQEDSAVYLCASSLTGQDLYGYTFGSGTRLTVV.

The genes are TRBV19 and TRBJ1-4, with TRBD1 matching over 7 bases. Germline V lookup: CDR1 LNHDA, CDR2 SQIVND (reference sequence). V shed 7 bases, J shed 1 base, and the junction held 3 bases outside the gene matches. The CDR3 extends over 14 amino acids. The CDR3, as DNA: TGTGCCAGTATCAACAGGGGAACTAATGAAAAACTGTTTTTT. This encodes CASINRGTNEKLFF.

This clone was picked up a small number of times. CDR3 in amino acids: CASSQEGQGIVDEQFF. CDR3 nucleotides: TGCGCCAGCAGCCAAGAGGGACAGGGGATTGTAGATGAGCAGTTCTTC. The chain carries TRBV4-3 and TRBJ2-1; 10 nucleotides align to TRBD1. The CDR3 is made up of 16 amino acids. V lost 0 bases and J lost 8; bases outside the gene matches: 7. Germline CDR1 LGHNA, CDR2 YSLEER.

Only a few counts were recorded for this clone. The V gene is TRBV4-3, the J gene TRBJ2-3; perhaps TRBD2 as D (5 bases). Trimming took 4 bases from V and 1 from J, leaving 9 bases between them. Per germline, CDR1 LGHNA and CDR2 YSLEER. This CDR3 has 14 amino acids. The CDR3 reads CASSPSRGTDTQYF. CDR3 nucleotides: TGCGCCAGCAGCCCTAGCCGGGGCACAGATACGCAGTATTTT.

The chain links TRBV10-2 to TRBJ2-5; TRBD1 might be the D (5 bases). CDR3 length: 12 amino acids. Germline-derived CDR1 and CDR2 are WSHSY and SAAADI. Trimming took 4 bases from V and 6 from J, leaving 9 bases between them. The CDR3 DNA is TGCGCCAGCAGTGGGCCAGGGAAGACCCAGTACTTC. This encodes CASSGPGKTQYF.

This clone was counted only a few times. The chain is built from TRBV5-1 and TRBJ2-2; 15 bases line up with TRBD2. CDR1 is SGHRS and CDR2 is YFSETQ in the germline V gene. After removal of 4 bases from V and 7 bases from J, the junction contained 5 bases not matched to a gene. CDR3 length: 16 amino acids. The CDR3 DNA sequence: TGCGCCAGCAGCCGGACTAGCGGGGGGGCCGGCGGGGAGCTGTTTTTT. Translated, it gives CASSRTSGGAGGELFF.

About this clone itself: The sample has other DNA sequences that encode this CDR3 too. The chain couples TRBV29-1 to TRBJ2-5; a possible D gene is TRBD1 (5 bases). Trimming removed 4 bases at V and 5 bases at J, with 8 bases between. This CDR3 is 11 amino acids long. Per the germline V gene, CDR1 is SQVTM and CDR2 is ANQGSEA. The CDR3 DNA sequence: TGCAGCGTTGGGGGCCGGGAGACCCAGTACTTC. It specifies CSVGGRETQYF.

This chain links TRBV19 with TRBJ1-5; possibly TRBD1 for D (6 bases). Per germline, CDR1 LNHDA and CDR2 SQIVND (reference sequence). The germline V and J ends were trimmed by 5 bases and 3 bases, with 14 bases remaining between them. The CDR3 runs to 15 residues. CDR3 bases: TGTGCCAGTAGTGGGGGGGCGGTAATCAATCAGCCCCAGCATTTT. It codes for CASSGGAVINQPQHF.

This clone was seen a handful of times. The V and J genes are TRBV5-1 and TRBJ2-3, with D uncertain. V was clipped by 3 bases and J by 0 bases, with 14 bases between them. This CDR3 is built from 16 residues. The germline V gene has CDR1 SGHRS and CDR2 YFSETQ. As DNA, the CDR3 is TGCGCCAGCAGCTCATCCTCGAGCTTAAGCACAGATACGCAGTATTTT. It encodes CASSSSSSLSTDTQYF.

This chain links TRBV27 with TRBJ1-5; 9 positions match TRBD1. CDR1 MNHEY and CDR2 SMNVEV come from the germline V gene (reference sequence). The CDR3 has 14 amino acids. V was clipped by 6 bases and J by 6 bases; unmatched bases: 6. The CDR3 sequence is CASSRDREIQPQHF. CDR3 DNA: TGTGCCAGCAGCCGGGACAGGGAAATTCAGCCCCAGCATTTT.

This clone showed up just a few times. The rearrangement uses TRBV5-4 and TRBJ2-3; TRBD2 aligns across 14 bases. Germline-derived CDR1 and CDR2 are SGHNT and YYREEE (reference sequence). CDR3 length: 18 amino acids. V shed 2 bases and J 1 base; nucleotides not matched to a gene: 6. The CDR3 loop reads CASSFWTSGGFGTDTQYF. DNA of the CDR3: TGTGCCAGCAGCTTTTGGACTAGCGGGGGGTTCGGCACAGATACGCAGTATTTT.

A few counts support this clone. The chain uses TRBV4-3 and TRBJ1-5; TRBD1 aligns across 7 bases. Germline trimming cut 0 bases from V and 9 bases from J; bases unmatched to any gene: 8. CDR3 length equals 15 residues. The V gene's germline CDR1 is LGHNA and CDR2 YSLEER. CDR3 amino acids: CASSQEAGGIRPQHF. The CDR3 nucleotides are TGCGCCAGCAGCCAAGAGGCAGGGGGGATCAGGCCCCAGCATTTT.

V usage is TRBV5-1 and J usage is TRBJ1-1, with TRBD1 identical over 7 bases. The CDR3 is made up of 16 amino acids. J gave up 5 bases and V 0 bases, and 10 bases lay outside the gene matches. Per the germline V gene, CDR1 is SGHRS and CDR2 is YFSETQ. For the CDR3, the DNA is TGCGCCAGCAGCTTGGTATCTAGGGGGCGAGGGACTGAAGCTTTCTTT. Encoded protein: CASSLVSRGRGTEAFF.

In its sample, this clone was seen once. The rearrangement uses TRBV6-1 and TRBJ1-5; D call uncertain. Germline CDR1 is MNHNS and CDR2 is SASEGT. The CDR3 sequence is 14 residues long. V was trimmed by 5 bases and J by 3 bases, leaving 11 bases between them. The CDR3 region has the DNA TGTGCCAGCAGTTCTAGATCATCCAATCAGCCCCAGCATTTT. It is translated as CASSSRSSNQPQHF.

This clone was recorded a few times. The chain employs TRBV18 and TRBJ2-7; 10 nucleotides agree with TRBD1. CDR3 size: 15 residues. Germline trimming cut 0 bases from V and 7 bases from J; bases unmatched to any gene: 6. Germline V lookup: CDR1 KGHSH, CDR2 LQKENI. CDR3 protein: CASSPPSGQGEEQYF. The CDR3 nucleotides read TGTGCCAGCTCACCACCGTCAGGACAGGGGGAAGAGCAGTACTTC.

This clone has just a few counts. The genes are TRBV28 and TRBJ2-7; D is unresolved. This CDR3 contains 13 residues. CDR1 and CDR2 (germline): MDHEN, SYDVKM. Trimming took 6 bases from V and 0 from J, leaving 9 bases between them. CDR3 coding DNA: TGTGCCAGCAGCGGGTTTAGCTCCTACGAGCAGTACTTC. Protein product: CASSGFSSYEQYF.

This clone came up a few times. The CDR3 here is CAISERQGALSYNEQFF. Written as DNA, the CDR3 is TGTGCCATCAGTGAAAGACAGGGGGCCCTATCCTACAATGAGCAGTTCTTC. This chain joins TRBV10-3 and TRBJ2-1; 10 nucleotides agree with TRBD1. Germline V gene data show CDR1 as ENHRY and CDR2 as SYGVKD. This CDR3 is 17 amino acids long. V dropped 3 bases and J dropped 1; count of bases not matched to a gene: 6.

This chain uses TRBV6-5 with TRBJ1-5; 10 nucleotides line up with TRBD1. The length of the CDR3 is 15 residues. Germline CDR1 MNHEY, CDR2 SVGAGI. V trimming: 4 bases; J trimming: 5 bases; junction bases outside the gene matches: 5. The CDR3: CASSLTGTGDQPQHF. The CDR3, as DNA: TGTGCCAGCAGTTTGACCGGGACAGGGGATCAGCCCCAGCATTTT.

This clone was picked up a small number of times. The chain has TRBV19 and TRBJ1-5; 9 bases line up with TRBD1. Germline CDR1 reads LNHDA; CDR2 reads SQIVND (reference sequence). V shed 3 bases and J 0 bases; nucleotides not matched to a gene: 12. The length of the CDR3 is 19 residues. The CDR3 region is CASSISGTGFVYSNQPQHF. DNA for the CDR3: TGTGCCAGTAGTATCTCCGGGACAGGGTTTGTCTATAGCAATCAGCCCCAGCATTTT.

Only a few counts were recorded for this clone. The genes are TRBV9 and TRBJ2-1; 7 bases are a match to TRBD1. Germline values: CDR1 SGDLS, CDR2 YYNGEE. The CDR3 loop spans 12 amino acids. V was pared by 4 bases and J by 9 bases, with 4 bases of the junction left unmatched. The CDR3 DNA reads as TGTGCCAGCAGCAGACAGGGCGGTGAGCAGTTCTTC. Translation: CASSRQGGEQFF.